The 32 T cell receptor beta chains reported below all come from one sample, sequenced in a study of blood T cell repertoires in COVID-19 (dated by TCRdb to the early 2020s). The library was obtained by the immunoSEQ multiplex PCR assay. TCRdb re-hosts the immuneACCESS table, in-frame sequences only. Its copies lack some clones; in the studies checked, an unresolved V gene accounts for under half of them, and the cause for the rest is not known. The sample has fewer than 350,000 clones on record, around 90% of them singletons. 1.5% to 2% of the sample comes from the top ten. The source material was PBMCs or T cells enriched from blood (not recorded which). These receptor sequences come from a woman aged 18-30 years with acute COVID-19.

V and J are TRBV29-1 and TRBJ2-7; D possibly corresponds to TRBD1 (7 bases). Germline V gene lookup returns CDR1 SQVTM and CDR2 ANQGSEA. The CDR3 totals 11 residues. With 2 bases removed from V and 6 bases from J, the gap between germline ends came to 8 bases. The CDR3 coding sequence is TGCAGCGTTGAACAGGGGGGCGAGCAGTACTTC. This codes for CSVEQGGEQYF.

The genes are TRBV7-2 and TRBJ2-7; 13 bases map to TRBD2. V lost 6 bases and J lost 0; bases outside the gene matches: 2. There are 15 residues in the CDR3. CDR1 is SGHTA and CDR2 is FQGNSA in the germline V gene. CDR3 sequence: CASRGLAGNSYEQYF. In nucleotides, the CDR3 is TGTGCCAGCAGGGGACTAGCGGGAAACTCCTACGAGCAGTACTTC. The full variable domain, rest sourced from reference TRBV7-2 and TRBJ2-7, is GAGVSQSPSNKVTEKGKDVELRCDPISGHTALYWYRQSLGQGLEFLIYFQGNSAPDKSGLPSDRFSAERTGGSVSTLTIQRTQQEDSAVYLCASRGLAGNSYEQYFGPGTRLTVT.

This clone was recorded a few times. The chain carries TRBV3-1 (or the pseudogene TRBV3-2) and TRBJ2-1; D is undetermined. The CDR3 has 16 amino acids. Germline lookup yields CDR1 LGHDT and CDR2 YNNKEL (reference sequence). V dropped 0 bases and J dropped 3 bases, with 12 bases sitting between them. The CDR3 DNA sequence: TGTGCCAGCAGCCAAGAAGTGGGCACCAACTACAATGAGCAGTTCTTC. It translates to CASSQEVGTNYNEQFF.

This chain uses TRBV5-1 with TRBJ2-2; 10 nucleotides agree with TRBD2. Germline V CDR1 and CDR2: SGHRS, YFSETQ. The CDR3 has 17 amino acids. V shed 1 base and J 3 bases; nucleotides not matched to a gene: 6. The CDR3 reads CASSLPSGRAYTGELFF. For the CDR3, the DNA is TGCGCCAGCAGCTTGCCGAGCGGGAGGGCGTACACCGGGGAGCTGTTTTTT.

The chain has TRBV27 and TRBJ2-1, with a tentative D call TRBD1 (5 bases). Trimming cost V 9 bases and J 2 bases, with 14 bases left between them. Germline V lookup: CDR1 MNHEY, CDR2 SMNVEV (reference sequence). This CDR3 has 14 amino acids. The CDR3 DNA follows: TGTGCCAGTCAGGGCGCCAGCCCCTACAATGAGCAGTTCTTC. This translates into CASQGASPYNEQFF.

V gene TRBV3-1 (or the pseudogene TRBV3-2) combines with J gene TRBJ2-3; no clear D. Germline assignment: CDR1 LGHDT and CDR2 YNNKEL (reference sequence). Trimming stripped 4 bases from V and 2 bases from J, with 10 bases between. The length of the CDR3 is 14 residues. CDR3 sequence reads: CASSPGWITDTQYF. CDR3 in DNA: TGTGCCAGCAGCCCAGGTTGGATCACAGATACGCAGTATTTT.

The genes are TRBV24-1 and TRBJ1-1; TRBD1 matches at 9 bases. CDR3 length: 14 residues. V trimming: 9 bases; J trimming: 4 bases; junction bases outside the gene matches: 8. Germline V CDR1 and CDR2: KGHDR, SFDVKD. The CDR3 DNA is TGTGCCACCGAGACTGGGACAGGGAGCACTGAAGCTTTCTTT. It codes for CATETGTGSTEAFF.

The V call is TRBV28, the J call TRBJ1-2; TRBD1 aligns across 7 bases. Germline CDR1 and CDR2: MDHEN and SYDVKM. This CDR3 has 14 residues. J was trimmed by 8 bases and V by 7 bases; bases with no gene match: 13. The CDR3 nucleotides read TGTGCCAGCATGATCGGCAGGGGGTCCGGGGGCTACACCTTC. Translated: CASMIGRGSGGYTF.

The CDR3 DNA reads as TGTGCCAGCAGCTTCGGCGGGGAGCTGTTTTTT. It encodes CASSFGGELFF. The V call is TRBV7-2, the J call TRBJ2-2, with no clear D. V was shortened by 3 bases and J by 7 bases, with 3 bases between the two germline ends. CDR3 length: 11 residues. From germline, CDR1 is SGHTA and CDR2 FQGNSA.

This sequence joins TRBV18 and TRBJ2-3, with D hard to call. The germline V gene encodes CDR1 KGHSH and CDR2 LQKENI. Trimming pared 0 bases from V and 3 bases from J, leaving 4 bases between. The length of the CDR3 is 13 residues. The CDR3 DNA reads as TGTGCCAGCTCACCACCGTCTACAGATACGCAGTATTTT. This gives the protein CASSPPSTDTQYF.

This clone has a single count. The sample carries other DNA sequences with the same CDR3. The chain carries TRBV19 and TRBJ2-1; 10 bases line up with TRBD2. V dropped 6 bases and J dropped 4; count of bases not matched to a gene: 6. The V gene's germline CDR1 is LNHDA and CDR2 SQIVND (reference sequence). The CDR3 consists of 15 residues. The DNA for the CDR3 is TGTGCCAGTAGCGCTAGCGGGAGTTCGTACAATGAGCAGTTCTTC. This codes for CASSASGSSYNEQFF.

Turning to this clone: The sample carries other DNA sequences with the same CDR3. The rearrangement joins TRBV30 to TRBJ1-5; no clear D. V shed 4 bases and J shed 4 bases, with 11 bases lying between them. Germline V gives CDR1 GTSNPN, CDR2 SVGIG (reference sequence). The CDR3 totals 13 residues. CDR3: CAWTSGGNQPQHF. The DNA of the CDR3 is TGTGCCTGGACCTCGGGAGGAAATCAGCCCCAGCATTTT.

V is TRBV5-1 and J is TRBJ2-7, with unresolved D. The CDR3 spans 14 residues. CDR1 and CDR2 from the germline V gene are SGHRS and YFSETQ. Trimming pared 0 bases from V and 2 bases from J, leaving 9 bases between. The CDR3 here is CASSLGLVAYEQYF. The CDR3 DNA reads as TGCGCCAGCAGCTTGGGACTCGTAGCCTACGAGCAGTACTTC.

The J gene is TRBJ1-2, the V gene TRBV7-9, with unresolved D. The V gene's germline CDR1 is SEHNR and CDR2 FQNEAQ (reference sequence). The V end was cut by 0 bases, the J end by 4 bases, with 9 bases between. The CDR3 has 14 amino acids. The CDR3 coding sequence is TGTGCCAGCAGCTTAGCGCTGGCAGGCTATGGCTACACCTTC. As protein: CASSLALAGYGYTF.

The gene calls are TRBV21-1 and TRBJ2-7; the tabulated D call, TRBD2, remains unverified against the DNA. TRBV21-1 has pseudogene status. This CDR3 spans 17 amino acids. CDR3 region: CASSRHPSGKYSHEQYF. The DNA of the CDR3 is TGTGCCAGCAGCCGTCACCCTAGCGGGAAGTATTCTCACGAGCAGTACTTC.

The DNA of the CDR3 is TGCGCCAGCAGCTCCGGACAGGGGGACTATGGCTACACCTTC. Translated, it gives CASSSGQGDYGYTF. The chain carries TRBV5-1 and TRBJ1-2; 10 bases agree with TRBD1. J lost 3 bases, V lost 3 bases, and 2 bases had no gene match. This CDR3 is built from 14 residues. CDR1 and CDR2 from the germline V gene are SGHRS and YFSETQ.

The chain couples TRBV29-1 to TRBJ2-2; maybe TRBD2 (5 bases). CDR1 SQVTM and CDR2 ANQGSEA come from the germline V gene. The ends were cut back, 7 bases at V and 5 bases at J, with 11 bases in the middle. The length of the CDR3 is 12 residues. The CDR3 sequence is CSERTVTGELFF. The CDR3 DNA sequence: TGCAGCGAGCGGACGGTAACCGGGGAGCTGTTTTTT.

The V call is TRBV29-1, the J call TRBJ2-2, with 7 bases aligning to TRBD1. Germline loops: CDR1 SQVTM, CDR2 ANQGSEA. CDR3 length: 13 residues. V dropped 5 bases and J dropped 5; count of bases not matched to a gene: 5. Here the CDR3 DNA reads TGCAGCGTTATAGGGACAGTAACCGGGGAGCTGTTTTTT. Its translation is CSVIGTVTGELFF.

Concerning this clone itself: In the same sample, other DNA sequences code for this CDR3. J is TRBJ2-7 and V is TRBV7-9; 8 bases align to TRBD1. After removal of 5 bases from V and 3 bases from J, the junction contained 6 bases not matched to a gene. Germline CDR1 reads SEHNR; CDR2 reads FQNEAQ (reference sequence). The CDR3 spans 14 residues. The CDR3 sequence: CASSHRDRSYEQYF. The CDR3 region has the DNA TGTGCCAGCAGCCACCGGGACAGGAGCTACGAGCAGTACTTC.

Only one count was recorded for this clone. The chain is built from TRBV7-2 and TRBJ2-1; 9 bases align to TRBD2. After removal of 1 base from V and 4 bases from J, the junction contained 2 bases not matched to a gene. CDR1 is SGHTA and CDR2 is FQGNSA in the germline V gene. The CDR3 covers 15 residues. The CDR3 region has the DNA TGTGCCAGCAGCTTAGTAGCGGGAGCTTACAATGAGCAGTTCTTC. This sequence encodes CASSLVAGAYNEQFF.

The chain has TRBV14 and TRBJ2-7, with TRBD1 as a possible D gene (5 bases). Trimming shortened V by 0 bases and J by 3 bases, and 12 bases separated the two germline ends. Germline V gives CDR1 SGHDN, CDR2 FVKESK. CDR3 length: 15 residues. CDR3 in amino acids: CASSQEGVASYEQYF. CDR3 in DNA: TGTGCCAGCAGCCAAGAAGGGGTGGCCAGCTACGAGCAGTACTTC.

The CDR3 loop reads CASSQGRTHPRGEQYF. In DNA form, the CDR3 reads TGCGCCAGCAGCCAAGGCCGAACTCATCCTAGGGGGGAGCAGTACTTC. This chain uses TRBV4-1 with TRBJ2-7, with D tentatively TRBD1 (6 bases). Trimming pared 1 base from V and 7 bases from J, leaving 20 bases between. The germline V gene has CDR1 MGHRA and CDR2 YSYEKL. The CDR3 is 16 residues long.

The chain couples TRBV7-9 to TRBJ2-1; 7 bases match TRBD2. The junction had 10 bases not matched to a gene; V was cut back by 4 bases and J by 7 bases. Germline lookup yields CDR1 SEHNR and CDR2 FQNEAQ (reference sequence). This CDR3 spans 15 amino acids. The CDR3 protein is CASSSPGLDWNEQFF. CDR3 sequence (DNA): TGTGCCAGCAGCTCCCCCGGACTAGACTGGAATGAGCAGTTCTTC.

The chain has TRBV4-3 and TRBJ1-1, with D perhaps matching TRBD1 (6 bases). Trimming left V 0 bases short and J 0 bases short, with 11 bases between. Germline V CDR1 and CDR2: LGHNA, YSLEER. The CDR3 sequence is 16 residues long. DNA of the CDR3: TGCGCCAGCAGCCAAGACCTTTACAGGGTGAACACTGAAGCTTTCTTT. Translated, it gives CASSQDLYRVNTEAFF.

The chain employs TRBV5-1 and TRBJ2-7; 12 bases align to TRBD2. Germline assignment: CDR1 SGHRS and CDR2 YFSETQ. The CDR3 covers 19 residues. Unmatched junction bases numbered 15, after V lost 3 bases and J lost 2 bases. CDR3 DNA sequence: TGCGCCAGCAGCTCAATCGGGACTAGCGGGCGATTAACGGCCTACGAGCAGTACTTC. Its translation is CASSSIGTSGRLTAYEQYF.

This clone turned up a few times. The V call is TRBV12-3 or TRBV12-4, the J call TRBJ1-2; D is ambiguous. V was cut by 1 base and J by 2 bases, with 5 bases left in between. CDR3 length: 13 amino acids. Here the CDR3 reads CASSLVVNYGYTF. CDR3 bases: TGTGCCAGCAGTTTAGTAGTGAACTATGGCTACACCTTC.

The V and J genes are TRBV7-2 and TRBJ2-1; 8 positions match TRBD2. From germline, CDR1 is SGHTA and CDR2 FQGNSA. With V trimmed by 1 base and J by 4 bases, 3 bases remained unmatched. This CDR3 is 15 amino acids long. Here the CDR3 DNA reads TGTGCCAGCAGCTTAGGGACTAGCAGGTACAATGAGCAGTTCTTC. As protein: CASSLGTSRYNEQFF.

This chain uses TRBV4-1 with TRBJ1-6, with a possible D match to TRBD1 (6 bases). V lost 0 bases, J lost 7 bases, and 16 bases lay in between. This CDR3 is 17 amino acids long. The germline CDR1 and CDR2 sequences are MGHRA and YSYEKL. The CDR3 region is CASSQDGTAGTNSPLHF. CDR3 bases: TGCGCCAGCAGCCAAGACGGGACGGCCGGGACAAATTCACCCCTCCACTTT.

The chain couples TRBV7-2 to TRBJ1-3; 9 bases are shared with TRBD1. The CDR3 loop spans 17 amino acids. V gave up 3 bases and J gave up 0 bases; unmatched junction bases: 6. The V gene's germline CDR1 is SGHTA and CDR2 FQGNSA. For the CDR3, the DNA is TGTGCCAGCAGCTTCTGGACAGGGGCGAGCTCTGGAAACACCATATATTTT. Its translation: CASSFWTGASSGNTIYF.

This rearrangement joins TRBV9 to TRBJ1-2; D not resolved. CDR1 is SGDLS and CDR2 is YYNGEE in the germline V gene. Trimming removed 4 bases at V and 0 bases at J, with 10 bases between. CDR3 size: 14 residues. Here the CDR3 reads CASSYPEANYGYTF. Written as DNA, the CDR3 is TGTGCCAGCAGCTACCCCGAGGCTAACTATGGCTACACCTTC.

The chain has TRBV11-2 and TRBJ2-1; 11 nucleotides agree with TRBD2. CDR3 length equals 16 residues. The germline V gene has CDR1 SGHAT and CDR2 FQNNGV. J lost 5 bases, V lost 4 bases, and 7 bases had no gene match. CDR3 in amino acids: CASSSLAGGPHNEQFF. The CDR3 DNA sequence: TGTGCCAGCAGCTCATTAGCGGGAGGGCCCCACAATGAGCAGTTCTTC. Full variable domain (outside the CDR3, taken from reference TRBV11-2 and TRBJ2-1): EAGVAQSPRYKIIEKRQSVAFWCNPISGHATLYWYQQILGQGPKLLIQFQNNGVVDDSQLPKDRFSAERLKGVDSTLKIQPAKLEDSAVYLCASSSLAGGPHNEQFFGPGTRLTVL.

The J gene is TRBJ2-5, the V gene TRBV18, with D perhaps matching TRBD1 (7 bases). The length of the CDR3 is 17 residues. V shed 3 bases and J shed 5 bases, with 22 bases lying between them. Germline assignment: CDR1 KGHSH and CDR2 LQKENI. This CDR3 is CASSPEGANRQLETQYF. CDR3 nucleotides: TGTGCCAGCTCACCGGAGGGGGCGAATCGACAATTGGAGACCCAGTACTTC.